This TCR beta chain was retrieved from a study of T cell responses to AZD1222 COVID-19 vaccine. Study-wide background: The analysis combined second doses at about 4 or about 12 weeks.

Profiling relied on immunoSEQ multiplex PCR, and the TCRdb table lists in-frame clones only, not all of them. The sample holds 95,000 to 150,000 clones, roughly 92% seen once. Comments on this clone: The antigen is not known. The junction differs from germline at one of its ends, possibly a read error.

Germline V CDR1 and CDR2: ENHRY, SYGVKD. The CDR3 covers 15 residues. Study results and caveats: Repertoires in all cases were sampled only once the peak T cell response had passed. Epitopes outside B.1.351 and B.1.1.7 mutated regions reportedly drew nearly half of spike TCRs.

The clonotype originates from an adult in good health. The gene calls are TRBV10-3 and TRBJ1-6; D perhaps matches TRBD1 (5 bases). The source was peripheral blood, collected on day 0 of AZD1222 vaccination. CDR3 bases: TGTGCCATCAGGGAGTTCGGGACGGATAATTCACCCCTCCACTTT. Its translation: CAIREFGTDNSPLHF.